This is a list of T cell receptor beta chains from one sample in a study of shared clonotypes between healthy human individuals. Clones were sequenced by immunoSEQ multiplex PCR, and TCRdb holds only the in-frame ones, with some missing. The repertoire holds roughly 490,000 clones, with about 79% as singletons. The sample taken for sequencing was PBMCs. Every receptor here comes from a woman in her forties in good health. Some clones in this sample may be carry-over from other donors' samples. CDR3s include the opening cysteine and the closing phenylalanine or tryptophan. The order of the fields is clone size, D gene, V gene, J gene, CDR3 protein, CDR3 DNA. A D gene is named only where the DNA matches it firmly. Expanded clones get a size class; other rows say once, few or many, or leave the size out.

abundance: -
d_gene: TRBD2
v_gene: TRBV28
j_gene: TRBJ2-2
CDR3aa: CASSFFRLAGPGELFF
CDR3nt: TGTGCCAGCAGTTTCTTTCGCCTAGCGGGACCCGGGGAGCTGTTTTTT

abundance: few
d_gene: TRBD2
v_gene: TRBV19
j_gene: TRBJ2-7
CDR3aa: CATTPGGRNYEQYF
CDR3nt: TGTGCCACCACCCCGGGGGGGAGGAACTACGAGCAGTACTTC

abundance: -
d_gene: TRBD1
v_gene: TRBV10-2
j_gene: TRBJ2-2
CDR3aa: CASRQGDTGELFF
CDR3nt: TGCGCCAGCAGACAGGGGGACACCGGGGAGCTGTTTTTT

abundance: -
d_gene: TRBD2
v_gene: TRBV5-4
j_gene: TRBJ2-5
CDR3aa: CASSPEGLASRVTQYF
CDR3nt: TGTGCCAGCAGCCCCGAAGGACTAGCCTCCCGGGTGACCCAGTACTTC

abundance: -
d_gene: -
v_gene: TRBV6-1
j_gene: TRBJ1-2
CDR3aa: CASSAGANYGYTF
CDR3nt: TGTGCCAGCAGTGCGGGGGCAAACTATGGCTACACCTTC

abundance: few
d_gene: -
v_gene: TRBV2
j_gene: TRBJ2-7
CDR3aa: CASSPGRRYEQYF
CDR3nt: TGTGCCAGCAGTCCTGGACGGAGATACGAGCAGTACTTC

abundance: -
d_gene: -
v_gene: TRBV18
j_gene: TRBJ2-1
CDR3aa: CASSPGGGNEQFF
CDR3nt: TGTGCCAGCTCCCCCGGTGGGGGCAATGAGCAGTTCTTC

abundance: many
d_gene: TRBD1
v_gene: TRBV27
j_gene: TRBJ2-7
CDR3aa: CASSLGTGHTDEQYF
CDR3nt: TGTGCCAGCAGTTTAGGGACAGGACATACGGACGAGCAGTACTTC

abundance: -
d_gene: TRBD1
v_gene: TRBV7-3
j_gene: TRBJ1-1
CDR3aa: CASSRTGAREAFF
CDR3nt: TGTGCCAGCAGTAGGACAGGGGCAAGAGAAGCTTTCTTT

abundance: -
d_gene: -
v_gene: TRBV10-1
j_gene: TRBJ2-1
CDR3aa: CASSESPLLTDSYNEQFF
CDR3nt: TGCGCCAGCAGTGAGTCTCCACTGCTAACGGACTCCTACAATGAGCAGTTCTTC

abundance: -
d_gene: -
v_gene: TRBV6-4
j_gene: TRBJ2-6
CDR3aa: CASSDTGTSGANVLTF
CDR3nt: TGTGCCAGCAGCGACACGGGAACATCTGGGGCCAACGTCCTGACTTTC

abundance: -
d_gene: -
v_gene: TRBV5-5
j_gene: TRBJ2-5
CDR3aa: CASSLPPQGGIETQYF
CDR3nt: TGTGCCAGCAGCTTGCCCCCCCAGGGGGGTATAGAGACCCAGTACTTC

abundance: -
d_gene: -
v_gene: TRBV27
j_gene: TRBJ1-1
CDR3aa: CASRVGTEAFF
CDR3nt: TGTGCCAGCAGGGTAGGGACTGAAGCTTTCTTT

abundance: -
d_gene: -
v_gene: TRBV5-1
j_gene: TRBJ1-1
CDR3aa: CASSLGTGAPGTEAFF
CDR3nt: TGCGCCAGCAGCTTGGGAACGGGGGCGCCCGGTACTGAAGCTTTCTTT

abundance: few
d_gene: TRBD1
v_gene: TRBV27
j_gene: TRBJ1-1
CDR3aa: CASSYRGQNTEAFF
CDR3nt: TGTGCCAGCAGTTACAGGGGGCAGAACACTGAAGCTTTCTTT

abundance: -
d_gene: TRBD1
v_gene: TRBV10-3
j_gene: TRBJ1-2
CDR3aa: CAISEGDRVKYYGYTF
CDR3nt: TGTGCCATCAGTGAGGGGGACAGGGTGAAGTATTATGGCTACACCTTC

abundance: -
d_gene: TRBD1
v_gene: TRBV7-2
j_gene: TRBJ1-4
CDR3aa: CASSLVSSNRGTNEKLFF
CDR3nt: TGTGCCAGCAGCTTAGTGTCGTCGAACAGGGGGACTAATGAAAAACTGTTTTTT

abundance: -
d_gene: -
v_gene: TRBV2
j_gene: TRBJ2-5
CDR3aa: CASSALEETQYF
CDR3nt: TGTGCCAGCAGCGCCCTCGAGGAGACCCAGTACTTC

abundance: -
d_gene: TRBD2
v_gene: TRBV19
j_gene: TRBJ2-7
CDR3aa: CASSYSGSNEQYF
CDR3nt: TGTGCCAGTAGCTATAGCGGGAGTAACGAGCAGTACTTC

abundance: -
d_gene: -
v_gene: TRBV4-1
j_gene: TRBJ2-2
CDR3aa: CASRSGLNAGELFF
CDR3nt: TGCGCCAGTAGATCGGGACTTAATGCCGGGGAGCTGTTTTTT

abundance: -
d_gene: TRBD2
v_gene: TRBV6-1
j_gene: TRBJ2-5
CDR3aa: CASSDLLAGQETQYF
CDR3nt: TGTGCCAGCAGTGATTTACTAGCGGGGCAAGAGACCCAGTACTTC

abundance: once
d_gene: -
v_gene: TRBV11-2
j_gene: TRBJ1-3
CDR3aa: CASSRQDSGNTIYF
CDR3nt: TGTGCCAGCAGCCGACAGGACTCTGGAAACACCATATATTTT

abundance: -
d_gene: -
v_gene: TRBV5-1
j_gene: TRBJ2-2
CDR3aa: CASSFPGGTGELFF
CDR3nt: TGCGCCAGCAGCTTCCCCGGGGGCACCGGGGAGCTGTTTTTT

abundance: -
d_gene: TRBD1
v_gene: TRBV5-1
j_gene: TRBJ1-4
CDR3aa: CASSFGQGSTNEKLFF
CDR3nt: TGCGCCAGCAGCTTTGGACAGGGCTCAACTAATGAAAAACTGTTTTTT